This T cell receptor beta chain was documented in a study of beta chain features in type 1 diabetes. Overall study results and limits: Within patients, naive, central memory and Treg TCRB repertoires seemed more similar than within healthy donors.

The sequenced template was cDNA made from the entire isolated RNA. Sequenced by immunoSEQ multiplex PCR; TCRdb stores in-frame clones only, minus some. Here the sample spans some 240,000 clones, around 9.9% being singletons. This clone was seen repeatedly, ten times or more. What it recognizes is unknown. V lost 4 bases to trimming and J lost 3 bases; unmatched junction nucleotides: 7. CDR3 length: 15 residues. Germline values: CDR1 MNHEY, CDR2 SVGAGI. The J gene is TRBJ1-2, the V gene TRBV6-5, with TRBD1 identical over 8 bases. The sequencing input was central memory CD4+ T cells from blood. The sequence came from a man aged 18 to 35 in good health. CDR3 nucleotide sequence: TGTGCCAGCAGTTCCCCAGGACAGGGCCACTATGGCTACACCTTC. Translating gives CASSSPGQGHYGYTF.